This T cell receptor (beta chain) comes out of a study of cytomegalovirus exposure and HLA in healthy donors. Study conclusions and caveats: Earlier analysis looked at TCR beta V segments, and most were productive about 90% or about 30% of the time.

J was trimmed by 5 bases and V by 7 bases; bases with no gene match: 10. The germline V gene encodes CDR1 MDHEN and CDR2 SYDVKM. The CDR3 is 14 residues long. The PCR was carried out with 60 Vbeta primers and 13 Jbeta primers. The assay was immunoSEQ multiplex PCR, and TCRdb's table has in-frame clones only and misses some. This table has about 96,000 clones, around 60% appearing once. For this clone: No antigen is known for it.

The chain joins TRBV28 to TRBJ2-7, with 8 bases fitting TRBD1. Material for sequencing was PBMCs. This TCR derives from a man aged 55-75 years in good health and CMV-seronegative. For the CDR3, the DNA is TGTGCCAGCAACCGACAGGGGACCGTTGACGAGCAGTACTTC. It is translated as CASNRQGTVDEQYF.